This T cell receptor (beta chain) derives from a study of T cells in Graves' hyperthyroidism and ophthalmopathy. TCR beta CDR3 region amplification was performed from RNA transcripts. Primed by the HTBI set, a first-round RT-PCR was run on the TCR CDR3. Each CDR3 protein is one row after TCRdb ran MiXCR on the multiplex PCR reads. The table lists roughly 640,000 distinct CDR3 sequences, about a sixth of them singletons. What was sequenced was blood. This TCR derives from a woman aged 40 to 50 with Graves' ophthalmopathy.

The CDR3: CASSSQQGRGYTF. CDR3 nucleotide sequence: TGTGCCAGCAGCTCTCAACAAGGCCGGGGCTACACCTTC. The chain has TRBV7-9 and TRBJ1-2; unclear D gene. Between the trimmed V and J ends, which lost 4 bases and 8 bases, there was a span of 14 bases. This CDR3 is built from 13 residues. CDR1 SEHNR and CDR2 FQNEAQ come from the germline V gene (reference sequence).